The 2 T cell receptor beta chains given below trace back to one sample, sequenced in a study of blood T cells in healthy people across ages (dated by TCRdb to about 2015). The library was prepared using 5' RACE. For sequencing, an Illumina HiSeq 2500 was employed. A second about 7 to 12 cycle PCR used a sample-barcoded 5' primer and a J-beta primer mix. TCRdb reprocessed the public reads (quality trimming at Q25 with fastp, clone calling with MiXCR) and kept in-frame beta chains. Each record represents a unique CDR3 protein, reported with the most common genes and DNA among its rows. The table for this sample lists about 830,000 distinct CDR3 sequences; around 68% of them were counted only once. 25% to 30% of the sample rests with the top ten. The sample taken for sequencing was blood. Receptors originate from a man under 40 in good health.

The chain combines TRBV9 with TRBJ2-5; D call uncertain. The CDR3 is 14 amino acids. Germline values: CDR1 SGDLS, CDR2 YYNGEE. The ends were cut back, 0 bases at V and 3 bases at J, with 9 bases in the middle. CDR3 nucleotides: TGTGCCAGCAGCGTAGAGGGAACAGAAGAGACCCAGTACTTC. Translated: CASSVEGTEETQYF.

The gene calls are TRBV20-1 and TRBJ1-5; D gene ambiguous. CDR3 length equals 14 residues. Trimming cost V 6 bases and J 4 bases, with 16 bases left between them. Germline assignment: CDR1 DFQATT and CDR2 SNEGSKA (reference sequence). This chain's CDR3 is CSAPYVGPNQPQHF. CDR3 in DNA: TGCAGTGCCCCGTACGTTGGACCAAATCAGCCCCAGCATTTT.